This T cell receptor beta chain was captured in a study of metastatic and nonmetastatic thyroid tumors. Study summary: The comparison covered peripheral blood and tumor or nodule tissue in malignant and benign thyroid patients.

Authors' data handling: CDR3 differences across clinicopathological groups were used to build a distant-metastasis classifier for papillary thyroid cancer. TCRdb recomputed clones from the PCR reads via MiXCR. The V and J calls reflect TCRdb's pipeline rather than the authors' work. This sample yields about 31,000 clones, of which about 21% are seen a single time; around a fifth belongs to the top ten. Until they underwent thyroid surgery, no patient had received any treatment. Deletions cut 8 bases from V and 3 bases from J, with 20 bases between. CDR1 MNHNS and CDR2 SASEGT come from the germline V gene. The CDR3 covers 17 residues.

The sequencing sample was made of blood. The chain couples TRBV6-1 to TRBJ2-6, with D possibly TRBD1 on 6 matching bases. The sequence derives from a female donor with papillary thyroid cancer or a benign thyroid nodule (not recorded which). Some clones in this sample may be carry-over from other donors' samples. CDR3: CASGYRTAGNGANVLTF. In DNA form, the CDR3 reads TGTGCCAGCGGGTACCGGACAGCCGGGAATGGGGCCAACGTCCTGACTTTC.